These T cell receptor beta chains were read from a single sample in a study of T cell repertoires in cytomegalovirus infection. One entry per CDR3 protein results from TCRdb running MiXCR on the reads. The sample consists of hundreds of thousands of distinct CDR3 sequences, about a sixth of them appearing once. Material: PBMCs. These receptors were taken from a human donor in good health (CMV status not recorded). Some clones in this sample may be carry-over from other donors' samples. Both conserved end residues are part of each CDR3. Fields, in order: clone size, J gene, V gene, D gene, CDR3 DNA, CDR3 protein. The D gene is left open where the match is weak. Clone size is stated in some rows and not others, as once, few, many or a class when expanded.

>many|TRBJ2-1|TRBV12-5|NA
TGTGCTAGTGGTTTGGTATCAAGCCTGGATGAGCAGTTCTTC
CASGLVSSLDEQFF
>many|TRBJ2-1|TRBV7-2|NA
TGTGCCAGCAGCTTTCAAGGGGCCAATGAGCAGTTCTTC
CASSFQGANEQFF
>few|TRBJ2-3|TRBV18|NA
TGTGCCGGACTGGGCGGCACTAGCACAGATACGCAGTATTTT
CAGLGGTSTDTQYF
>NA|TRBJ2-2|TRBV20-1|NA
TGCAGTGCTAGAGATGTGAGGGTTGGCGGGGAGCTGTTTTTT
CSARDVRVGGELFF
>many|TRBJ2-3|TRBV9|NA
TGTGCCAGCAGCGTGGGAGATACGCAGTATTTT
CASSVGDTQYF
>few|TRBJ2-7|TRBV12-3/TRBV12-4|NA
TGTGCCAGCAGTTTCGGGGTTACCTACGAGCAGTACTTC
CASSFGVTYEQYF
>NA|TRBJ1-2|TRBV14|NA
TGTGCCAGCAGCCACAGGTCTAGTGGTGGCTACACCTTC
CASSHRSSGGYTF
>NA|TRBJ2-7|TRBV4-1|TRBD2
TGCGCCAGCAGCCAAGATACTAGCGGGGACTACGAGCAGTACTTC
CASSQDTSGDYEQYF
>NA|TRBJ2-2|TRBV7-6|NA
TGTGCCAGCAGCCTGGGCCTAGGACGAACCGGGGAGCTGTTTTTT
CASSLGLGRTGELFF
>NA|TRBJ2-7|TRBV7-2|NA
TGTGCCAGCAGCTTAGTCGATGGGCCGACTACCGAGCAGTACTTC
CASSLVDGPTTEQYF
>many|TRBJ2-5|TRBV7-9|TRBD1
TGTGCCAGCAGCACCGGACAGGTCTTTTCCCAGTACTTC
CASSTGQVFSQYF
>many|TRBJ2-7|TRBV23-1|TRBD1
TGCGCCAGCAGCCCCCGACAGGGAGCCTCCTACGAGCAGTACTTC
CASSPRQGASYEQYF
>few|TRBJ1-1|TRBV7-9|NA
TGTGCCAGCAGCAACCCAGGGAGGAACACTGAAGCTTTCTTT
CASSNPGRNTEAFF
>few|TRBJ2-7|TRBV20-1|TRBD1
TGCAGTGCTAGATCCGTTGGACAGGGATCCTACGAGCAGTACTTC
CSARSVGQGSYEQYF
>many|TRBJ1-1|TRBV7-2|NA
TGTGCCAGCAGCTTAGCCACAGCTTTGCCTGAAGCTTTCTTT
CASSLATALPEAFF
>many|TRBJ2-5|TRBV7-2|NA
TGTGCCAGCAGCGGAAATTGGACAGCCCAAGAGACCCAGTACTTC
CASSGNWTAQETQYF
>NA|TRBJ2-5|TRBV5-1|NA
TGCGCCAGCAGCCCTGGACCACCCCCACAAGAGACCCAGTACTTC
CASSPGPPPQETQYF
>NA|TRBJ1-1|TRBV5-4|NA
TGTGCCAGCAGATGGCGGGACGTTGGAGAGAAGCTTCTCTTT
CASRWRDVGEKLLF
>NA|TRBJ1-4|TRBV5-1|NA
TGCGCCAGCAGTTGGGAGCGGGGTAGAAAACTGTTTTTT
CASSWERGRKLFF
>many|TRBJ1-2|TRBV12-3/TRBV12-4|NA
TGTGCCAGCAGCCCTCCGAACCTCTATGGCTACACCTTC
CASSPPNLYGYTF
>many|TRBJ2-2|TRBV12-3/TRBV12-4|TRBD2
TGTGCCAGCAGTTTAGCGGGGGGGGAAGGAGCCGGGGAGCTGTTTTTT
CASSLAGGEGAGELFF
>NA|TRBJ2-1|TRBV7-8|NA
TGTGCCAGCAGCTCCCTGACATATGAGCAGTTCTTC
CASSSLTYEQFF
>many|TRBJ2-1|TRBV7-6|NA
TGTGCCAGCAGCTTACTTGGACAGATGATCGGTCCCAATGAGCAGTTCTTC
CASSLLGQMIGPNEQFF
>many|TRBJ1-5|TRBV6-8|TRBD1
TGTGCCAGCAGCCGCCCCAGGGACAGAGATCAGCCCCAGCATTTT
CASSRPRDRDQPQHF
>NA|TRBJ1-5|TRBV12-3/TRBV12-4|NA
TGTGCCAGCAGTTTAATAGGTGGGAGGCCCCAGCATTTT
CASSLIGGRPQHF
>NA|TRBJ2-1|TRBV7-2|TRBD2
TGTGCCAGCAGCTCCTTTGCGGGAGTCTCCTACAATGAGCAGTTCTTC
CASSSFAGVSYNEQFF
>NA|TRBJ2-3|TRBV18|NA
TGTGCCAGCTCACCGGGGCGGGGCCCCGACGATACGCAGTATTTT
CASSPGRGPDDTQYF
>many|TRBJ2-1|TRBV6-2/TRBV6-3|NA
TGTGCCAGCAGTAGAGGGAATGAGCAGTTCTTC
CASSRGNEQFF
>few|TRBJ1-1|TRBV2|NA
TGTGCCAGCAGTCCACAGGGATTTAGGGCCGGGGAAGCTTTCTTT
CASSPQGFRAGEAFF
>many|TRBJ2-1|TRBV7-2|NA
TGTGCCAGCAGCTTAGGGCACTACAATGAGCAGTTCTTC
CASSLGHYNEQFF
>many|TRBJ2-2|TRBV7-2|NA
TGTGCCAGCAGCTTAGGTCTAGGGCCGAGGAACACCGGGGAGCTGTTTTTT
CASSLGLGPRNTGELFF
>NA|TRBJ2-1|TRBV5-4|TRBD2
TGTGCCAGCAGCTTGGGAGGGACTAGCGGGATTTTTGAGCAGTTCTTC
CASSLGGTSGIFEQFF
>many|TRBJ2-5|TRBV29-1|TRBD2
TGCAGCGTTGTAATGGCGGGGGGGTGGGCCCAGTACTTC
CSVVMAGGWAQYF
>few|TRBJ2-5|TRBV7-9|NA
TGTGCCAGCAGCTTAGAACTAGCAAGGCAAGAGACCCAGTACTTC
CASSLELARQETQYF
>few|TRBJ2-1|TRBV27|NA
TGTGCCAGCAGTTCCACTCGATTCGATGAGCAGTTCTTC
CASSSTRFDEQFF
>NA|TRBJ2-3|TRBV5-3|TRBD2
TGTGCCAGCAGCTTGACAACTAGCGGGGGGGCCGTCACAGATACGCAGTATTTT
CASSLTTSGGAVTDTQYF
>NA|TRBJ1-6|TRBV5-1|TRBD1
TGCGCCAGCAGCTTGGAGGGGACAGGGGGCAGTTCACCCCTCCACTTT
CASSLEGTGGSSPLHF
>few|TRBJ2-3|TRBV5-1|NA
TGCGCCAGCAGCTCCCCCCTGGGGAATCGTATAGATACGCAGTATTTT
CASSSPLGNRIDTQYF
>few|TRBJ2-7|TRBV12-3/TRBV12-4|NA
TGTGCCAGCAGTCCGGCCGGGGTAGCGTGGGTCAACGAGCAGTACTTC
CASSPAGVAWVNEQYF
>few|TRBJ2-1|TRBV7-6|TRBD2
TGTGCCAGCAGCTTACGACTAGCGTCTTACAATGAGCAGTTCTTC
CASSLRLASYNEQFF